This T cell receptor beta chain is from a study of technical replicates of blood from four donors. Generated by immunoSEQ multiplex PCR, the TCRdb table keeps only in-frame clones and is missing some. The sample yields 100,000 or so clones, 96% seen once. This CDR3 contains 18 residues. The V and J ends lost 4 bases and 1 base respectively, with 22 bases between them. Germline lookup yields CDR1 SGHRS and CDR2 YFSETQ. Sequenced: T cells isolated from PBMCs. The chain carries TRBV5-1 and TRBJ2-3; D remains ambiguous. The source of this sequence is a human donor in good health. Here the CDR3 reads CASSPNPLHPEGTDTQYF. The CDR3 DNA sequence: TGCGCCAGCAGCCCGAATCCCCTCCACCCCGAGGGCACAGATACGCAGTATTTT.